This T cell receptor (beta chain) was recorded in a study of blood T cell repertoires in COVID-19. Study summary: The study drew acute and convalescent COVID-19 samples from the United States, Italy and Spain. Sources were T cells, B-cell-depleted T cells, or PBMCs; the material itself was cDNA or gDNA.

This clone was recorded once. Authors' data handling: The authors estimated nucleated cell counts from reference gene primer amplification. Measured with immunoSEQ multiplex PCR; TCRdb has only the in-frame clones, and not every one. The V and J calls and clone size were taken over from that table, and D and trimming were inferred from the DNA. Of 45,000 to 70,000 clones listed, approximately 78% are singletons. Specimen: peripheral blood. The TCR comes from a woman of 80 years or more with acute or convalescent COVID-19.

CDR3 sequence reads: CASSLTGGLLETQYF. The CDR3 region has the DNA TGCGCCAGCAGTCTGACAGGGGGGTTGTTAGAGACCCAGTACTTC. The J gene is TRBJ2-5, the V gene TRBV5-1; 9 nucleotides align to TRBD1. V lost 5 bases and J lost 4; bases outside the gene matches: 9. CDR3 size: 15 residues. Germline lookup yields CDR1 SGHRS and CDR2 YFSETQ.